This TCR beta chain is from a study of blood T cell repertoires in COVID-19. The length of the CDR3 is 13 residues. In germline, CDR1 is LGHDT, CDR2 YNNKEL (reference sequence). V was cut by 3 bases and J by 4 bases, with 9 bases left in between. Grouping used clinical history reported by participants in a survey and questionnaire. Profiled with immunoSEQ multiplex PCR; TCRdb holds only in-frame clones, not every one. The sample consists of about 310,000 clones, roughly 90% of them appearing once. This chain joins TRBV3-1 (or the pseudogene TRBV3-2) and TRBJ1-1; D gene ambiguous. The specimen sequenced was PBMCs or T cells enriched from blood (not recorded which). The sequence was collected from a man aged 60 to 69 who had recovered from COVID-19. CDR3 loop: CASSHRGGTEAFF. The CDR3 DNA reads as TGTGCCAGCAGCCATAGAGGTGGCACTGAAGCTTTCTTT.